The 30 T cell receptor beta chains in this list originate from one sample, sequenced in a study of OX40 agonist ivuxolimab in advanced cancers. Profiled with immunoSEQ multiplex PCR; TCRdb holds only in-frame clones, not every one. This table has roughly 25,000 clones, about 90% appearing once. The input for sequencing was CD4+ or CD8+ T cells sorted from blood, taken in a trial of the OX40 agonist ivuxolimab. The receptor source for this set is an adult with an advanced solid tumor such as melanoma, head and neck, liver or kidney cancer.

The CDR3 sequence: CASSSEGYDEQYF. The CDR3 region has the DNA TGTGCCAGCAGCTCGGAGGGTTACGACGAGCAGTACTTC. The rearrangement joins TRBV2 to TRBJ2-7; perhaps TRBD2 as D (6 bases). CDR1 and CDR2 from the germline V gene are SNHLY and FYNNEI. This CDR3 spans 13 amino acids. Between the trimmed V and J ends, which lost 6 bases and 5 bases, there was a span of 14 bases.

The chain joins TRBV6-1 to TRBJ2-7; tentative D call: TRBD2 (5 bases). This CDR3 has 14 amino acids. Germline CDR1 reads MNHNS; CDR2 reads SASEGT. Trimming removed 0 bases at V and 7 bases at J, with 13 bases between. In DNA form, the CDR3 reads TGTGCCAGCAGTGAAGCTGGGAGTTGGAGGGAGCAGTACTTC. This encodes CASSEAGSWREQYF.

The genes are TRBV5-4 and TRBJ2-3; the match to TRBD2 covers 11 bases. J lost 3 bases, V lost 2 bases, and 2 bases had no gene match. Germline V gene data show CDR1 as SGHNT and CDR2 as YYREEE (reference sequence). CDR3 length equals 15 residues. CDR3 sequence: CASSFSGGATDTQYF. Here the CDR3 DNA reads TGTGCCAGCAGCTTTAGCGGGGGGGCAACAGATACGCAGTATTTT.

The chain couples TRBV27 to TRBJ2-7; 10 nucleotides line up with TRBD1. Trimming took 8 bases from V and 3 from J; bases not matched to a gene: 19. This CDR3 has 18 residues. Germline V gene data show CDR1 as MNHEY and CDR2 as SMNVEV (reference sequence). CDR3 amino acids: CASRLKPPGQGSLYEQYF. CDR3 nucleotide sequence: TGTGCCAGCCGTCTAAAACCCCCGGGACAGGGGTCCCTCTACGAGCAGTACTTC.

The chain links TRBV7-2 to TRBJ2-5, with a tentative D call TRBD2 (5 bases). The germline V gene encodes CDR1 SGHTA and CDR2 FQGNSA. The CDR3 sequence is 17 residues long. V lost 1 base to trimming and J lost 2 bases, with 17 bases between them. In nucleotides, the CDR3 is TGTGCCAGCAGCTTAGGAGCGAGCGGAAATCTACAAGAGACCCAGTACTTC. This translates into CASSLGASGNLQETQYF.

This rearrangement joins TRBV27 to TRBJ2-5; D is tentatively TRBD1 or TRBD2 (5 bases each). The CDR3 has 12 residues. V was pared by 3 bases and J by 5 bases, with 7 bases between. Germline-derived CDR1 and CDR2 are MNHEY and SMNVEV (reference sequence). In DNA form, the CDR3 reads TGTGCCAGCAGTTTTGGGGGTGAGACCCAGTACTTC. As protein: CASSFGGETQYF.

The chain carries TRBV19 and TRBJ2-6; maybe TRBD2 (6 bases). Trimming took 6 bases from V and 0 from J, leaving 12 bases between them. This CDR3 comprises 16 residues. From germline, CDR1 is LNHDA and CDR2 SQIVND (reference sequence). The CDR3 nucleotides are TGTGCCAGTAGGCCATTGGGGGGCTCTGGGGCCAACGTCCTGACTTTC. Residues: CASRPLGGSGANVLTF.

This chain connects TRBV4-1 to TRBJ2-2; D gene unclear. The CDR3 consists of 15 residues. With 0 bases removed from V and 3 bases from J, the gap between germline ends came to 8 bases. The germline gives CDR1 MGHRA, CDR2 YSYEKL. The CDR3 region is CASSQDRWDTGELFF. Written as DNA, the CDR3 is TGCGCCAGCAGCCAAGATCGCTGGGACACCGGGGAGCTGTTTTTT.

The count of this clone is one. This rearrangement joins TRBV10-3 to TRBJ2-4; D gene uncertain. Trimming cost V 8 bases and J 0 bases, with 14 bases left between them. CDR3 length: 15 residues. Germline CDR1 and CDR2: ENHRY and SYGVKD. The CDR3 nucleotides read TGTGCCATCGATGGTTACCCCTTAGCCAAAAACATTCAGTACTTC. It specifies CAIDGYPLAKNIQYF.

This clone was detected once. The chain carries TRBV7-8 and TRBJ2-7; D may be TRBD1 (5 bases). The CDR3 is 14 residues long. V was shortened by 3 bases and J by 0 bases, with 9 bases between the two germline ends. From germline, CDR1 is SGHVS and CDR2 FQNEAQ. CDR3 nucleotides: TGTGCCAGCAGCTTTCTGGGGCCCTCCTACGAGCAGTACTTC. Translation gives CASSFLGPSYEQYF.

This chain joins TRBV28 and TRBJ2-2, with D perhaps matching TRBD1 (6 bases). Deletions cut 2 bases from V and 7 bases from J, with 11 bases between. The CDR3 contains 14 residues. Germline V gene lookup returns CDR1 MDHEN and CDR2 SYDVKM. The CDR3 DNA reads TGTGCCAGCAGTTTAACAGGGACGGGCGGGGAGCTGTTTTTT. This gives the protein CASSLTGTGGELFF.

The rearrangement uses TRBV19 and TRBJ1-4; D ambiguous. Germline V gives CDR1 LNHDA, CDR2 SQIVND (reference sequence). CDR3 length: 12 amino acids. Trimming shortened V by 11 bases and J by 3 bases, and 10 bases separated the two germline ends. The CDR3 reads CASGISNEKLFF. The CDR3 DNA reads TGTGCCTCGGGCATCTCTAATGAAAAACTGTTTTTT.

The chain links TRBV7-9 to TRBJ2-5; tentatively, D is TRBD2 (6 bases). Germline CDR1 is SEHNR and CDR2 is FQNEAQ (reference sequence). The CDR3 contains 14 residues. The ends were cut back, 5 bases at V and 1 base at J, with 11 bases in the middle. The CDR3 DNA reads as TGTGCCAGCAGCCAACCGGGAGCCCAAGAGACCCAGTACTTC. Translation gives CASSQPGAQETQYF.

The J gene is TRBJ1-1, the V gene TRBV6-6, with D tentatively TRBD1 (5 bases). Per germline, CDR1 MNHNY and CDR2 SVGAGI (reference sequence). The CDR3 length is 12 residues. Between the trimmed V and J ends, which lost 5 bases and 8 bases, there was a span of 12 bases. As DNA, the CDR3 is TGTGCCAGCAGTCCCTTGTGGGGGGAAGCTTTCTTT. This encodes CASSPLWGEAFF.

J is TRBJ2-7 and V is TRBV10-3; maybe TRBD1 (5 bases). Trimming shortened V by 2 bases and J by 1 base, and 12 bases separated the two germline ends. Germline V gives CDR1 ENHRY, CDR2 SYGVKD. The CDR3 loop spans 15 amino acids. The CDR3 bases are TGTGCCATCAGTGAGAGACAGACGATTTCCTACGAGCAGTACTTC. Protein: CAISERQTISYEQYF.

Worth noting for this clone: The sample contains more than one DNA sequence encoding this CDR3. The chain combines TRBV19 with TRBJ1-1; 8 nucleotides agree with TRBD1. Per the germline V gene, CDR1 is LNHDA and CDR2 is SQIVND (reference sequence). CDR3 size: 11 residues. J lost 4 bases, V lost 9 bases, and 1 base had no gene match. CDR3 loop: CASDRGTEAFF. As DNA, the CDR3 is TGTGCCAGCGACAGGGGCACTGAAGCTTTCTTT.

This clone was found a few times. V usage is TRBV2 and J usage is TRBJ1-6; 7 nucleotides align to TRBD1. Germline CDR1 is SNHLY and CDR2 is FYNNEI. CDR3 size: 11 residues. J lost 9 bases, V lost 8 bases, and 1 base had no gene match. CDR3 in amino acids: CASRDSSPLHF. CDR3 nucleotides: TGTGCCAGCCGGGACAGTTCACCCCTCCACTTT.

The chain combines TRBV7-6 with TRBJ2-7, with D possibly TRBD1 on 6 matching bases. Trimming took off 4 bases at V and 0 bases at J, with 10 bases between the two ends. The germline gives CDR1 SGHVS, CDR2 FNYEAQ. This CDR3 is 14 amino acids long. The CDR3 spells CASSSDRSSYEQYF. The CDR3 coding sequence is TGTGCCAGCAGCTCAGACAGGAGCTCCTACGAGCAGTACTTC.

J is TRBJ2-7 and V is TRBV2; TRBD2 matches at 9 bases. Germline-derived CDR1 and CDR2 are SNHLY and FYNNEI. This CDR3 has 12 residues. The trim removed 11 bases at V and 3 bases at J, leaving 5 bases unmatched. The CDR3 loop reads CAVVAGDYEQYF. The DNA for the CDR3 is TGTGCCGTAGTAGCGGGAGACTACGAGCAGTACTTC.

This chain links TRBV5-4 with TRBJ2-1; D possibly corresponds to TRBD2 (6 bases). Trimming took 4 bases from V and 9 from J, leaving 11 bases between them. The CDR3 totals 12 residues. CDR1 is SGHNT, CDR2 YYREEE, per germline (reference sequence). This CDR3 reads CASSMGAGEQFF. Here the CDR3 DNA reads TGTGCCAGCAGCATGGGAGCGGGTGAGCAGTTCTTC.

The chain is built from TRBV27 and TRBJ2-3; D possibly corresponds to TRBD2 (6 bases). V dropped 5 bases and J dropped 1 base, with 10 bases sitting between them. The germline gives CDR1 MNHEY, CDR2 SMNVEV (reference sequence). The CDR3 has 14 residues. The CDR3 DNA sequence: TGTGCCAGCAGTACTAGCTTAGGCACAGATACGCAGTATTTT. This translates into CASSTSLGTDTQYF.

The chain has TRBV6-1 and TRBJ2-7, with D possibly TRBD2 on 5 matching bases. The length of the CDR3 is 15 residues. From germline, CDR1 is MNHNS and CDR2 SASEGT. Trimming left V 4 bases short and J 4 bases short, with 17 bases between. CDR3 sequence (DNA): TGTGCCAGCAGTGTTCATGCGGGCGAATATTACGAGCAGTACTTC. Protein product: CASSVHAGEYYEQYF.

The V and J genes are TRBV27 and TRBJ2-1; 11 bases match TRBD2. The CDR3 is 15 residues long. Germline V gives CDR1 MNHEY, CDR2 SMNVEV (reference sequence). Losses at the gene ends were 2 bases for V and 9 bases for J; bases not matched to a gene: 6. CDR3 nucleotides: TGTGCCAGCAGTTTACTAGCGGGAGGCGGGGGTGAGCAGTTCTTC. Its protein is CASSLLAGGGGEQFF.

The genes are TRBV18 and TRBJ1-1; D gene uncertain. The CDR3 covers 12 residues. CDR1 is KGHSH, CDR2 LQKENI, per germline. V lost 3 bases, J lost 1 base, and 3 bases lay in between. The CDR3 bases are TGTGCCAGCTCACCGGGGAACACTGAAGCTTTCTTT. The encoded protein is CASSPGNTEAFF. Combining the CDR3 with reference TRBV18 and TRBJ1-1 gives the whole variable domain NAGVMQNPRHLVRRRGQEARLRCSPMKGHSHVYWYRQLPEEGLKFMVYLQKENIIDESGMPKERFSAEFPKEGPSILRIQQVVRGDSAAYFCASSPGNTEAFFGQGTRLTVV.

This chain joins TRBV10-2 and TRBJ1-2; the D is unclear. V lost 0 bases and J lost 3, with 8 bases in between. The CDR3 covers 14 residues. CDR1 WSHSY and CDR2 SAAADI come from the germline V gene. CDR3 residues: CASSESSVHYGYTF. Here the CDR3 DNA reads TGCGCCAGCAGTGAGTCTTCTGTCCACTATGGCTACACCTTC.

The V and J genes are TRBV7-7 and TRBJ2-7; D gene ambiguous. Matching the DNA end better, TRBJ2-5 makes the J call doubtful. The CDR3 loop spans 13 amino acids. Germline V lookup: CDR1 SSHAT, CDR2 FNYEAQ (reference sequence). DNA for the CDR3: TGTGCCAGCAGCTCCCATCCGGATGAGACCCAGTACTTC. Its protein product is CASSSHPDETQYF.

This rearrangement joins TRBV6-1 to TRBJ2-1; TRBD2 matches 8 bases. The CDR3 totals 15 residues. V trimming: 4 bases; J trimming: 8 bases; junction bases outside the gene matches: 10. Germline V gives CDR1 MNHNS, CDR2 SASEGT. The CDR3 coding sequence is TGTGCCAGCAGTGCCCCTGCGGGGGGCCAGGATGAGCAGTTCTTC. Protein product: CASSAPAGGQDEQFF.

This clone was seen once. The chain has TRBV4-1 and TRBJ1-6, with D possibly matching TRBD1 (6 bases). The V gene lost 0 bases and the J gene lost 10 bases, with 10 bases spanning the gap. Germline CDR1 reads MGHRA; CDR2 reads YSYEKL. This CDR3 is built from 14 residues. CDR3: CASSQDQGSSPLHF. DNA of the CDR3: TGCGCCAGCAGCCAAGATCAGGGGAGCTCACCCCTCCACTTT.

The V and J genes are TRBV7-9 and TRBJ2-1; D uncertain. The CDR3 has 13 amino acids. V shed 0 bases and J shed 9 bases, with 9 bases lying between them. CDR1 is SEHNR, CDR2 FQNEAQ, per germline (reference sequence). CDR3 loop: CASSLAVGGEQFF. DNA for the CDR3: TGTGCCAGCAGCTTAGCGGTGGGCGGTGAGCAGTTCTTC.

The chain combines TRBV5-4 with TRBJ2-5; 8 bases are shared with TRBD2. The CDR3 runs 16 residues. The V gene end was trimmed by 4 bases and the J gene end by 1 base; junction bases not matched to a gene: 9. CDR1 and CDR2 from the germline V gene are SGHNT and YYREEE (reference sequence). Here the CDR3 DNA reads TGTGCCAGCAGCCTCGGGACTAGTGTTCTCCAAGAGACCCAGTACTTC. Translated, it gives CASSLGTSVLQETQYF.